Listed below are T cell receptor beta chains from one sample, sequenced in a study of blood T cell repertoires in COVID-19. Sequencing used immunoSEQ multiplex PCR; TCRdb keeps in-frame clones, though not all of them. The table lists more than 250,000 clones, 86% of them singletons. The specimen was peripheral blood. Every receptor here comes from a woman aged 50 to 60 with acute or convalescent COVID-19. Both conserved end residues are part of each CDR3. The D gene is left open where the match is weak.

j_call: TRBJ1-1; d_call: TRBD1; v_call: TRBV29-1; cdr3_nt: TGCAGCGTTGAAGGGGGGACAGGGAAGGTCGGTGGAGGAGCTGAAGCTTTCTTT; cdr3_aa: CSVEGGTGKVGGGAEAFF
j_call: TRBJ2-7; d_call: TRBD1; v_call: TRBV28; cdr3_nt: TGTGCCAGCAGTTTGTTTTGGGACAGGGTGTCTCAGCAGTACTTC; cdr3_aa: CASSLFWDRVSQQYF
j_call: TRBJ1-5; d_call: TRBD1; v_call: TRBV3-1/TRBV3-2; cdr3_nt: TGTGCCAGCAGCCAAGGGGGTAGGGGGCGTCAGCCCCAGCATTTT; cdr3_aa: CASSQGGRGRQPQHF
j_call: TRBJ1-1; d_call: NA; v_call: TRBV24-1; cdr3_nt: TGTGCCACCAGTGATCCCCTAAAGGGGGACACTGAAGCTTTCTTT; cdr3_aa: CATSDPLKGDTEAFF
j_call: TRBJ2-5; d_call: TRBD2; v_call: TRBV18; cdr3_nt: TGTGCCAGCTCACCCCGAGGACTAGCGGGAGGGGGAGAGACCCAGTACTTC; cdr3_aa: CASSPRGLAGGGETQYF
j_call: TRBJ2-7; d_call: NA; v_call: TRBV5-1; cdr3_nt: TGCGCCAGCAGCTTACAGGCGAGCTCCTACGAGCAGTACTTC; cdr3_aa: CASSLQASSYEQYF
j_call: TRBJ2-3; d_call: NA; v_call: TRBV5-1; cdr3_nt: TGCGCCAGCAGCTTGGTAGCGGCTAGCACAGATACGCAGTATTTT; cdr3_aa: CASSLVAASTDTQYF
j_call: TRBJ1-3; d_call: TRBD1; v_call: TRBV4-3; cdr3_nt: TGCGCCAGCAGCGCCAGACAGGGGGCCGTTGGAAACACCATATATTTT; cdr3_aa: CASSARQGAVGNTIYF
j_call: TRBJ2-7; d_call: NA; v_call: TRBV20-1; cdr3_nt: TGCAGTGCTAGACAGAGGTACGAGCAGTACTTC; cdr3_aa: CSARQRYEQYF
j_call: TRBJ2-7; d_call: TRBD2; v_call: TRBV7-2; cdr3_nt: TGTGCCAGCAGCTTATCTGTTGGGGCGGGAGCCCACGAGCAGTACTTC; cdr3_aa: CASSLSVGAGAHEQYF
j_call: TRBJ2-3; d_call: TRBD1; v_call: TRBV28; cdr3_nt: TGTGCCAGCAGTCTAACCAGGGGGCCGGACACAGATACGCAGTATTTT; cdr3_aa: CASSLTRGPDTDTQYF